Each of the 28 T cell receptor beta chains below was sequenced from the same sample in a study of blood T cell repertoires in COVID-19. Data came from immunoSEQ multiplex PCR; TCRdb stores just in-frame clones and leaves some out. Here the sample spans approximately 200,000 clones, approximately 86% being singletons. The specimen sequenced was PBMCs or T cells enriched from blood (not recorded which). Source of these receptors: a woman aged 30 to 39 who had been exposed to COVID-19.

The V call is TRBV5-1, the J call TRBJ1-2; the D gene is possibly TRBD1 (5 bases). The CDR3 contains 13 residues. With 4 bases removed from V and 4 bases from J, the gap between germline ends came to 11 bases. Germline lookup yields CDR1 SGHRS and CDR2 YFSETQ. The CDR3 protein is CASSPGEGYGYTF. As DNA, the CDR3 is TGCGCCAGCAGCCCGGGGGAGGGCTATGGCTACACCTTC.

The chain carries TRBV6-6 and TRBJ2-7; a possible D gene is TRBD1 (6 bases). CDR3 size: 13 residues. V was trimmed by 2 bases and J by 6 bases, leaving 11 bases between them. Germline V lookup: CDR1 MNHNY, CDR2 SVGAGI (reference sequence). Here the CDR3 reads CASSYAPGAEQYF. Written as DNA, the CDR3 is TGTGCCAGCAGTTACGCTCCAGGGGCCGAGCAGTACTTC.

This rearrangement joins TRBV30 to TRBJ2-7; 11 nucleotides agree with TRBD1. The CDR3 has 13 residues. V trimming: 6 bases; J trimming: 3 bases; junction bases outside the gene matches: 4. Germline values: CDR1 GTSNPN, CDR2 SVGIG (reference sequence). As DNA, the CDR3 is TGTGCCTGTTCCGGGACAGGGGGCTACGAGCAGTACTTC. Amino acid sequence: CACSGTGGYEQYF.

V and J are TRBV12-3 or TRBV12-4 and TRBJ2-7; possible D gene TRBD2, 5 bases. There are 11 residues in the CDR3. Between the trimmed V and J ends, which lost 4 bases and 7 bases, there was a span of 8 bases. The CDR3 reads CASSYREEQYF. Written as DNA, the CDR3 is TGTGCCAGCAGTTACCGGGAAGAGCAGTACTTC.

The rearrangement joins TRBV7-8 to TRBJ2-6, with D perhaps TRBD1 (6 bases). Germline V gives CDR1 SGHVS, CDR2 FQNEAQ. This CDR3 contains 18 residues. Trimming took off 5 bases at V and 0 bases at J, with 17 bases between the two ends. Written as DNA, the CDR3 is TGTGCCAGCAGCACCCGAGGTCAGGGGACCTCTGGGGCCAACGTCCTGACTTTC. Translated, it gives CASSTRGQGTSGANVLTF.

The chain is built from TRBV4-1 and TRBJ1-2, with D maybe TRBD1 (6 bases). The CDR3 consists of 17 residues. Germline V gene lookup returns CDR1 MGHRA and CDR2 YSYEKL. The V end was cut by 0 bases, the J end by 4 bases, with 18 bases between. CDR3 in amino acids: CASSQDSLGGGLYGYTF. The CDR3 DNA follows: TGCGCCAGCAGCCAAGATTCCCTCGGGGGGGGCCTCTATGGCTACACCTTC.

The CDR3 loop reads CASSQGTSGGRTDTQYF. The CDR3 DNA reads TGTGCCAGCAGCCAAGGGACTAGCGGGGGGCGCACAGATACGCAGTATTTT. This chain connects TRBV4-2 to TRBJ2-3; 14 bases are shared with TRBD2. The CDR3 runs to 17 residues. The germline V gene has CDR1 LGHNA and CDR2 YNFKEQ. Unmatched junction bases numbered 1, after V lost 1 base and J lost 1 base.

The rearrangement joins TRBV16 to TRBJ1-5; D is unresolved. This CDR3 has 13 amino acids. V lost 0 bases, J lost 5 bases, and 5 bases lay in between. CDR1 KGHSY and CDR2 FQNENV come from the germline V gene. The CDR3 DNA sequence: TGTGCCAGCAGCCAATCGACTGATCAGCCCCAGCATTTT. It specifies CASSQSTDQPQHF.

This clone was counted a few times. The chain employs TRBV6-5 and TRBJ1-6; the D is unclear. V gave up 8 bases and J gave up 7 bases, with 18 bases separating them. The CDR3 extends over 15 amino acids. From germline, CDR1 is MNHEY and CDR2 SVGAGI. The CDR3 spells CASRPGARQNSPLHF. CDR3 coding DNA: TGTGCCAGCCGGCCAGGTGCCAGGCAAAATTCACCCCTCCACTTT.

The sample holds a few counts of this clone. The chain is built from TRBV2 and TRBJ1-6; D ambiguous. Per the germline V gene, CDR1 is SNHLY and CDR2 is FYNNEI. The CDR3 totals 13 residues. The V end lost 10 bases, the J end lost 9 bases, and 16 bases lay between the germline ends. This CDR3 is CAITGNVGSPLHF. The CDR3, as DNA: TGTGCCATCACGGGGAACGTAGGTTCACCCCTCCACTTT.

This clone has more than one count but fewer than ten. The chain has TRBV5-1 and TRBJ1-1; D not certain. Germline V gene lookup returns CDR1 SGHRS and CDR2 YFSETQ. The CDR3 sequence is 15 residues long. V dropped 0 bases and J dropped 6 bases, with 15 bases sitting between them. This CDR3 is CASSLDEGRIAEAFF. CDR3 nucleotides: TGCGCCAGCAGCTTGGACGAGGGTAGGATCGCTGAAGCTTTCTTT.

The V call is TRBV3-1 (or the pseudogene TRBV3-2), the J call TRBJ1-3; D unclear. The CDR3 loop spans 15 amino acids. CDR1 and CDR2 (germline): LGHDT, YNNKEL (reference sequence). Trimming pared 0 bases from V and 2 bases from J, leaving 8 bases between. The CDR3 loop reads CASSQESGTGNTIYF. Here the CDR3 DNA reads TGTGCCAGCAGCCAAGAGTCCGGGACTGGAAACACCATATATTTT.

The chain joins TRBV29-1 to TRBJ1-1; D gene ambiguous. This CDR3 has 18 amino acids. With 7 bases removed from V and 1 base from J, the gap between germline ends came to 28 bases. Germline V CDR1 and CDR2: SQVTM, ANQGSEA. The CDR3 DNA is TGCAGCGCCTCTCGAGGGTTCGGGGTCAGGAAGGGGAACACTGAAGCTTTCTTT. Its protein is CSASRGFGVRKGNTEAFF.

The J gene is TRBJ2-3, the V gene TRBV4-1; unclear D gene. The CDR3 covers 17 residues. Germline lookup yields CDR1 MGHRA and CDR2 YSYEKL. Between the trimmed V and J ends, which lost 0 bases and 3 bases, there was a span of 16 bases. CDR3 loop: CASSQDGGVVGTDTQYF. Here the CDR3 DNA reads TGCGCCAGCAGCCAAGACGGTGGTGTCGTCGGGACAGATACGCAGTATTTT.

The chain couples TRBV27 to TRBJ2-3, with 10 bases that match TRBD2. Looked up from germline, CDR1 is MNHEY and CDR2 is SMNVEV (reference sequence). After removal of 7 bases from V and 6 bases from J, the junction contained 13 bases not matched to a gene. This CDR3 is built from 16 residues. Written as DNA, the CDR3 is TGTGCCAGCACTCCAGCTAGCGGGGGACCCTGGGATACGCAGTATTTT. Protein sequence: CASTPASGGPWDTQYF.

CDR3 in DNA: TGTGCCAGCAGCTTACAAGGGACAAAGAGCACAGATACGCAGTATTTT. This translates into CASSLQGTKSTDTQYF. The V gene is TRBV7-2, the J gene TRBJ2-3; D is perhaps TRBD1 (6 bases). Germline V gives CDR1 SGHTA, CDR2 FQGNSA. The CDR3 contains 16 residues. Trimming shortened V by 2 bases and J by 0 bases, and 12 bases separated the two germline ends.

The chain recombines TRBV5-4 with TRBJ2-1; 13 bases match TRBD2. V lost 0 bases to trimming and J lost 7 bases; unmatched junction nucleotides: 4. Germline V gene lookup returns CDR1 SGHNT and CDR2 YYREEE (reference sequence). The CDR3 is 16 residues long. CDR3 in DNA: TGTGCCAGCAGCTTGGTGGGGACTAGCGGGGCAAATGAGCAGTTCTTC. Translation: CASSLVGTSGANEQFF.

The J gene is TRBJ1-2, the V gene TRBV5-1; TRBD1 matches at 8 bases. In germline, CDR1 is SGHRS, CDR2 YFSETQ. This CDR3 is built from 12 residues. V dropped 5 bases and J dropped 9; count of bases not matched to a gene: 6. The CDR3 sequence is CASRETGVRYTF. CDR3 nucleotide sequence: TGCGCCAGCAGGGAGACAGGGGTACGCTACACCTTC.

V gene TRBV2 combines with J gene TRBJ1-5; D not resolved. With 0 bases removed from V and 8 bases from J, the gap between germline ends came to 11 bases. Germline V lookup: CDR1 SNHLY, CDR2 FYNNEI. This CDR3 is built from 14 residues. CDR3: CASSEAGVREPQHF. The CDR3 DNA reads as TGTGCCAGCAGTGAAGCCGGGGTACGGGAGCCCCAGCATTTT.

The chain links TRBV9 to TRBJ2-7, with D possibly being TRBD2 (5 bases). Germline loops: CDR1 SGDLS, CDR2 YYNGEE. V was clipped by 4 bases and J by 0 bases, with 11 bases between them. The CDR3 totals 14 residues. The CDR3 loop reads CASSPPGNSYEQYF. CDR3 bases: TGTGCCAGCAGCCCTCCGGGGAACTCCTACGAGCAGTACTTC.

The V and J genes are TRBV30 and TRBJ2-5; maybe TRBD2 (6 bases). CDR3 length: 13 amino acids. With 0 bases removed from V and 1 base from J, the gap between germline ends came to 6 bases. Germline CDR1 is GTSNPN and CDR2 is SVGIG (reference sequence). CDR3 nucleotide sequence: TGTGCCTGGAGTGTGGGGGGCCAAGAGACCCAGTACTTC. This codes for CAWSVGGQETQYF.

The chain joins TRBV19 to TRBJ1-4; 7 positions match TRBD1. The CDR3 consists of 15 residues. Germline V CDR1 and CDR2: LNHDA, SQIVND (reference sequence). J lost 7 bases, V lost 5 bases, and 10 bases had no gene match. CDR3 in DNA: TGTGCCAGTAGTCGGCGGGACAGTCGTAGTGAAAAACTGTTTTTT. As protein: CASSRRDSRSEKLFF.

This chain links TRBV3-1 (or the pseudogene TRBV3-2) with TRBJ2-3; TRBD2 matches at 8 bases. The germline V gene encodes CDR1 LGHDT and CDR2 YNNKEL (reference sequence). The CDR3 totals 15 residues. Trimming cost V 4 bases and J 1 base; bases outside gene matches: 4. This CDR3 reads CASSLAGSRTDTQYF. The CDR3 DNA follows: TGTGCCAGCAGCCTAGCGGGGTCTCGCACAGATACGCAGTATTTT.

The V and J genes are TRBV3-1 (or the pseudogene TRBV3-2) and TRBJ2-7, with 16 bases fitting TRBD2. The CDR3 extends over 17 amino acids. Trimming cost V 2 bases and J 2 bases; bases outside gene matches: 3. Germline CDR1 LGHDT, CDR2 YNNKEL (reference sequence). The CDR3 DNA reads TGTGCCAGCAGCCAACCGGGGACTAGCGGGGGGGCCTACGAGCAGTACTTC. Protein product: CASSQPGTSGGAYEQYF.

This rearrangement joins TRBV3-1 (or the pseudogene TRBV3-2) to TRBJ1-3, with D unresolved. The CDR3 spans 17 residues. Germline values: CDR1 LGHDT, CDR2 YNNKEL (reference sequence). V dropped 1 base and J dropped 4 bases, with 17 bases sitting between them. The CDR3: CASSQVKGRAEGNTIYF. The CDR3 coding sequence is TGTGCCAGCAGCCAAGTAAAAGGGAGGGCGGAAGGAAACACCATATATTTT.

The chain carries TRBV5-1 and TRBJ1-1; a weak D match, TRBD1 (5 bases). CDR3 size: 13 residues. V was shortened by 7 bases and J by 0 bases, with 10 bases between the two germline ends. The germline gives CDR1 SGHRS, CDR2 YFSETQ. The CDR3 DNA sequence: TGCGCCAGCTGGGACTGGATGAACACTGAAGCTTTCTTT. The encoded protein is CASWDWMNTEAFF.

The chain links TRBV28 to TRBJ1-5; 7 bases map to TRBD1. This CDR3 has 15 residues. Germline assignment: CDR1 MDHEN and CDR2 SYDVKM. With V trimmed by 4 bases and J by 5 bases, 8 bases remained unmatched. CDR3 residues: CASSSTGAAYQPQHF. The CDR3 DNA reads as TGTGCCAGCAGTTCAACAGGGGCCGCATATCAGCCCCAGCATTTT. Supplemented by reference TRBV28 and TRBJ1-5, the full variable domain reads DVKVTQSSRYLVKRTGEKVFLECVQDMDHENMFWYRQDPGLGLRLIYFSYDVKMKEKGDIPEGYSVSREKKERFSLILESASTNQTSMYLCASSSTGAAYQPQHFGDGTRLSIL.

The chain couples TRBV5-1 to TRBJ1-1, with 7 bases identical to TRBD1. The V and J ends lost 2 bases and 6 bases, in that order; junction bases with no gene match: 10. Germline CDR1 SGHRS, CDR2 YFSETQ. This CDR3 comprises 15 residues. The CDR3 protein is CASSLRQGGESEAFF. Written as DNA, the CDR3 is TGCGCCAGCAGCTTAAGACAGGGAGGCGAATCTGAAGCTTTCTTT. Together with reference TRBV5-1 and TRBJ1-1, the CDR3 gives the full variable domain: KAGVTQTPRYLIKTRGQQVTLSCSPISGHRSVSWYQQTPGQGLQFLFEYFSETQRNKGNFPGRFSGRQFSNSRSEMNVSTLELGDSALYLCASSLRQGGESEAFFGQGTRLTVV.